The 24 T cell receptor beta chains reported below all come from one sample, sequenced in a study of metastatic and nonmetastatic thyroid tumors. There were no patients who had received any treatment before thyroid surgery. TCRdb re-clonotyped the PCR reads through MiXCR. The sample consists of 8,000 to 9,000 clones, 20% to 25% of them appearing once. Sequencing was performed on tumor tissue. These receptors were collected from a female donor with papillary thyroid cancer or a benign thyroid nodule (not recorded which). Some clones in this sample may be carry-over from other donors' samples.

This clone was recorded many times. The gene calls are TRBV4-1 and TRBJ1-1, with D tentatively TRBD1 (5 bases). Germline CDR1 and CDR2: MGHRA and YSYEKL. Trimming shortened V by 3 bases and J by 4 bases, and 12 bases separated the two germline ends. The CDR3 extends over 14 amino acids. CDR3 protein: CASSHQGEGTEAFF. DNA for the CDR3: TGCGCCAGCAGCCACCAGGGCGAGGGCACTGAAGCTTTCTTT.

V usage is TRBV5-1 and J usage is TRBJ1-4; 7 bases map to TRBD1. CDR1 and CDR2 (germline): SGHRS, YFSETQ. This CDR3 contains 15 residues. After removal of 4 bases from V and 2 bases from J, the junction contained 5 bases not matched to a gene. This CDR3 reads CASSVLTGTNEKLFF. CDR3 DNA: TGCGCCAGCAGCGTGCTGACAGGGACTAATGAAAAACTGTTTTTT.

The chain links TRBV9 to TRBJ2-2, with a tentative D call TRBD2 (5 bases). The length of the CDR3 is 15 residues. Germline CDR1 SGDLS, CDR2 YYNGEE. V lost 7 bases, J lost 4 bases, and 17 bases lay in between. This chain's CDR3 is CASGDRGVGTGELFF. The CDR3 coding sequence is TGTGCCAGCGGAGACCGGGGAGTGGGCACCGGGGAGCTGTTTTTT. The full variable domain, its missing parts supplied by reference TRBV9 and TRBJ2-2, is DSGVTQTPKHLITATGQRVTLRCSPRSGDLSVYWYQQSLDQGLQFLIQYYNGEERAKGNILERFSAQQFPDLHSELNLSSLELGDSALYFCASGDRGVGTGELFFGEGSRLTVL.

The chain carries TRBV28 and TRBJ2-3, with 9 bases matching TRBD1. CDR1 is MDHEN, CDR2 SYDVKM, per germline. The V and J ends lost 5 bases and 3 bases, in that order; junction bases with no gene match: 12. This CDR3 region has 17 residues. The CDR3 DNA sequence: TGTGCCAGCAGTCCGCCCCGGGACAGGGTTGAGACAGATACGCAGTATTTT. Amino acids: CASSPPRDRVETDTQYF.

J is TRBJ2-7 and V is TRBV6-1; 7 bases agree with TRBD1. The trim removed 1 base at V and 3 bases at J, leaving 3 bases unmatched. This CDR3 is 14 amino acids long. Germline V gene sequence: CDR1 MNHNS, CDR2 SASEGT. Here the CDR3 reads CASSEGGTDYEQYF. For the CDR3, the DNA is TGTGCCAGCAGTGAAGGAGGGACAGACTACGAGCAGTACTTC.

This clone was seen ten or more times. The chain combines TRBV12-3 or TRBV12-4 with TRBJ2-4, with D perhaps matching TRBD1 (6 bases). Trimming took 4 bases from V and 5 from J, leaving 9 bases between them. The CDR3 consists of 13 residues. CDR3 sequence (DNA): TGTGCCAGCAGTTCGCGGACAGAAAACATTCAGTACTTC. This translates into CASSSRTENIQYF.

In its sample, this clone was seen many times. The CDR3: CSGTGGSKPQHF. CDR3 coding DNA: TGCAGTGGTACAGGGGGCTCTAAGCCCCAGCATTTT. The V and J genes are TRBV20-1 and TRBJ1-5; 9 nucleotides line up with TRBD1. The CDR3 is made up of 12 amino acids. The V gene's germline CDR1 is DFQATT and CDR2 SNEGSKA (reference sequence). Unmatched junction bases numbered 6, after V lost 7 bases and J lost 8 bases.

Only one count was recorded for this clone. The CDR3 DNA sequence: TGTGCCAGCAGAAGTTTCGCCGCTAAGGGGACTGAAGCTTTCTTT. Its protein is CASRSFAAKGTEAFF. J is TRBJ1-1 and V is TRBV28; possible D gene TRBD1, 5 bases. Looked up from germline, CDR1 is MDHEN and CDR2 is SYDVKM. The germline V and J ends were trimmed by 6 bases and 5 bases, with 19 bases remaining between them. The CDR3 length is 15 residues.

At least ten counts were recorded for this clone. The chain joins TRBV14 to TRBJ2-1; D possibly corresponds to TRBD2 (6 bases). This CDR3 spans 17 amino acids. Trimming removed 1 base from V and 4 bases from J, with 17 bases in between. In germline, CDR1 is SGHDN, CDR2 FVKESK. The CDR3 region is CASSQVRGSGLYNEQFF. CDR3 DNA: TGTGCCAGCAGCCAAGTAAGGGGTAGCGGCCTATACAATGAGCAGTTCTTC.

V usage is TRBV20-1 and J usage is TRBJ1-1, with D perhaps matching TRBD1 (5 bases). Trimming took 5 bases from V and 3 from J, leaving 13 bases between them. This CDR3 has 13 residues. CDR1 and CDR2 (germline): DFQATT, SNEGSKA (reference sequence). DNA for the CDR3: TGCAGTGCTCCCAAGCAGGGTTACACTGAAGCTTTCTTT. Translation: CSAPKQGYTEAFF.

Many counts were recorded for this clone. The genes are TRBV16 and TRBJ1-5, with D maybe TRBD1 (5 bases). CDR3 length: 13 amino acids. The germline gives CDR1 KGHSY, CDR2 FQNENV. Trimming cost V 5 bases and J 6 bases, with 11 bases left between them. CDR3 residues: CASSAFRGQPQHF. The CDR3 region has the DNA TGTGCCAGCAGCGCCTTTAGGGGTCAGCCCCAGCATTTT.

This clone was detected a few times. The gene calls are TRBV27 and TRBJ2-1, with TRBD2 identical over 12 bases. With 5 bases clipped from V and 7 bases from J, the junction kept 9 bases outside the gene matches. Germline V gene lookup returns CDR1 MNHEY and CDR2 SMNVEV (reference sequence). This CDR3 spans 16 amino acids. The CDR3, as DNA: TGTGCCAGCAGTCACCGACTAGCGGGAGCCGTAAATGAGCAGTTCTTC. This sequence encodes CASSHRLAGAVNEQFF.

This clone was seen many times. V usage is TRBV12-5 and J usage is TRBJ1-1; tentative D call: TRBD1 (6 bases). The CDR3 is 14 amino acids. The germline CDR1 and CDR2 sequences are LGHNT and FRNRAP. V was trimmed by 2 bases and J by 4 bases, leaving 11 bases between them. The chain's CDR3 is CASGLPPGVTEAFF. CDR3 bases: TGTGCTAGTGGTTTGCCCCCAGGGGTCACTGAAGCTTTCTTT.

This clone is large (0.1 to 1%) in the sample. The chain uses TRBV6-1 and TRBJ2-7; 10 bases are shared with TRBD1. The CDR3 is 15 amino acids. The trim removed 5 bases at V and 3 bases at J, leaving 7 bases unmatched. The germline V gene has CDR1 MNHNS and CDR2 SASEGT. The CDR3 nucleotides read TGTGCCAGCAGTTCTCCTAGGACAGGGGGCTACGAGCAGTACTTC. It translates to CASSSPRTGGYEQYF.

This clone qualifies as medium-sized. J is TRBJ1-1 and V is TRBV28; no clear D gene. Looked up from germline, CDR1 is MDHEN and CDR2 is SYDVKM. V was pared by 5 bases and J by 5 bases, with 12 bases between. The CDR3 runs to 13 residues. CDR3: CASSPPAGTEAFF. Written as DNA, the CDR3 is TGTGCCAGCAGTCCCCCGGCTGGGACTGAAGCTTTCTTT.

This clone was counted a few times. At one boundary the junction diverges from the germline segment, which might be a read error. The J gene is TRBJ2-5, the V gene TRBV6-9; 10 bases fit TRBD2. Germline V gives CDR1 MNHGY, CDR2 SVAAGI. This CDR3 has 16 residues. CDR3 sequence (DNA): TGTGCCAGCAGTGCGCCTAGCGGGAGACCTTTGGAGACCAAGTACTTC. It yields the protein CASSAPSGRPLETKYF.

The chain joins TRBV5-1 to TRBJ2-7; TRBD1 matches at 12 bases. CDR1 SGHRS and CDR2 YFSETQ come from the germline V gene. CDR3 size: 16 residues. V lost 6 bases to trimming and J lost 7 bases; unmatched junction nucleotides: 14. The DNA of the CDR3 is TGCGCCAGCACCAACCCCTCCGGGACAGGGGGCTGGGAGCAGTACTTC. It encodes CASTNPSGTGGWEQYF.

This clone was seen ten or more times. The genes are TRBV11-2 and TRBJ2-1; 11 bases align to TRBD2. Germline CDR1 is SGHAT and CDR2 is FQNNGV. V lost 5 bases, J lost 10 bases, and 10 bases stayed unmatched. There are 15 residues in the CDR3. The CDR3 region has the DNA TGTGCCAGCAGCAGTCGTAGCGGGGGGGAGGCAGAGCAGTTCTTC. As protein: CASSSRSGGEAEQFF. Drawing the rest from reference TRBV11-2 and TRBJ2-1, the complete variable domain is EAGVAQSPRYKIIEKRQSVAFWCNPISGHATLYWYQQILGQGPKLLIQFQNNGVVDDSQLPKDRFSAERLKGVDSTLKIQPAKLEDSAVYLCASSSRSGGEAEQFFGPGTRLTVL.

By share, this clone ranks as medium-sized. The chain links TRBV27 to TRBJ2-7; D is ambiguous. This CDR3 contains 13 residues. V was clipped by 8 bases and J by 1 base, with 12 bases between them. Looked up from germline, CDR1 is MNHEY and CDR2 is SMNVEV (reference sequence). CDR3 nucleotide sequence: TGTGCCAGCGCTGGTCTCGATTCCTACGAGCAGTACTTC. Residues: CASAGLDSYEQYF.

This clone was detected only once. This chain connects TRBV7-2 to TRBJ2-5; D remains unclear. V shed 4 bases and J shed 1 base, with 7 bases lying between them. CDR3 length equals 13 residues. Germline-derived CDR1 and CDR2 are SGHTA and FQGNSA. The CDR3, as DNA: TGTGCCAGCAGCTCTAGGGTCCAAGAGACCCAGTACTTC. Residues: CASSSRVQETQYF.

Within the sample, this clone is medium-sized. The CDR3: CASSSVFGGATDTQYF. DNA for the CDR3: TGTGCCAGCAGTTCGGTGTTTGGCGGGGCGACAGATACGCAGTATTTT. The chain has TRBV12-3 or TRBV12-4 and TRBJ2-3; TRBD2 is a possible D gene (6 bases). This CDR3 contains 16 residues. Trimming cost V 4 bases and J 3 bases, with 17 bases left between them.

This clone was seen a handful of times. The V call is TRBV12-3 or TRBV12-4, the J call TRBJ1-5; 9 nucleotides agree with TRBD1. This CDR3 has 16 residues. Trimming removed 6 bases from V and 2 bases from J; junction bases left unmatched: 8. CDR3 amino acids: CASSLRDRDCNQPQHF. DNA for the CDR3: TGTGCCAGCAGCCTCCGGGACAGGGATTGCAATCAGCCCCAGCATTTT.

This clone is labeled medium-sized. The chain recombines TRBV28 with TRBJ1-6, with D possibly TRBD1 on 5 matching bases. Trimming removed 5 bases at V and 12 bases at J, with 11 bases between. The germline V gene has CDR1 MDHEN and CDR2 SYDVKM. This CDR3 contains 12 residues. Here the CDR3 DNA reads TGTGCCAGCAGTGGGTGGGGGGTACCCCTCCACTTT. Protein product: CASSGWGVPLHF.

Only a few counts were recorded for this clone. The V gene is TRBV19, the J gene TRBJ1-2; 9 nucleotides agree with TRBD1. The junction had 9 bases not matched to a gene; V was cut back by 4 bases and J by 6 bases. Germline V CDR1 and CDR2: LNHDA, SQIVND (reference sequence). This CDR3 spans 15 amino acids. In nucleotides, the CDR3 is TGTGCCAGTAGTAGCAGTCCCGGGACAGGGAATGGCTACACCTTC. Amino acids: CASSSSPGTGNGYTF.